The 10 T cell receptor beta chains below come from one sample, sequenced in a study of blood T cell repertoires in COVID-19. Clones were sequenced by immunoSEQ multiplex PCR, and TCRdb holds only the in-frame ones, with some missing. The table lists some 490,000 clones, 80% to 90% of them singletons, with approximately 8% in the top ten. Sequencing used PBMCs or T cells enriched from blood (not recorded which). These receptors originate from a woman between 55 and 75 years old who had recovered from COVID-19.

The V gene is TRBV5-5, the J gene TRBJ2-7; TRBD1 matches at 8 bases. Germline V CDR1 and CDR2: SGHKS, YYEKEE (reference sequence). V was pared by 3 bases and J by 5 bases, with 1 base of the junction left unmatched. This CDR3 is 12 amino acids long. The CDR3 is CASSSGGNEQYV. The DNA for the CDR3 is TGTGCCAGCAGCTCAGGGGGCAACGAGCAGTACGTC.

This chain joins TRBV30 and TRBJ1-5, with unresolved D. Trimming removed 0 bases from V and 6 bases from J, with 15 bases in between. Per the germline V gene, CDR1 is GTSNPN and CDR2 is SVGIG (reference sequence). The CDR3 contains 15 residues. The CDR3 DNA follows: TGTGCCTGGAGTGTTGGAGTTGAGAGAAGTCAGCCCCAGCATTTT. Its protein product is CAWSVGVERSQPQHF.

V gene TRBV13 combines with J gene TRBJ1-2, with D unresolved. From germline, CDR1 is PRHDT and CDR2 FYEKMQ (reference sequence). The CDR3 sequence is 15 residues long. Deletions cut 2 bases from V and 4 bases from J, with 14 bases between. For the CDR3, the DNA is TGTGCCAGCAGCTTAACCGGCGGCCCATTCTATGGCTACACCTTC. This codes for CASSLTGGPFYGYTF.

The chain carries TRBV9 and TRBJ2-7; 7 bases align to TRBD2. V was clipped by 4 bases and J by 2 bases; unmatched bases: 6. This CDR3 comprises 14 residues. CDR1 and CDR2 (germline): SGDLS, YYNGEE. The CDR3 region is CASSPGAGPYEQYV. The CDR3 DNA reads as TGTGCCAGCAGCCCTGGAGCGGGACCCTACGAGCAGTACGTC.

The J gene is TRBJ1-6, the V gene TRBV27, with D perhaps TRBD1 (5 bases). CDR3 length: 14 amino acids. The V and J ends lost 4 bases and 14 bases respectively, with 18 bases between them. The germline V gene encodes CDR1 MNHEY and CDR2 SMNVEV (reference sequence). The CDR3 sequence: CASSSPGIWGTLHF. CDR3 nucleotide sequence: TGTGCCAGCAGTTCCCCAGGGATTTGGGGCACCCTCCACTTT.

The chain is built from TRBV5-5 and TRBJ1-6, with D perhaps matching TRBD1 (5 bases). V gave up 2 bases and J gave up 2 bases, with 14 bases separating them. The CDR3 has 17 amino acids. The germline gives CDR1 SGHKS, CDR2 YYEKEE (reference sequence). The CDR3 DNA sequence: TGTGCCAGCAGCTTCAGGGTTAGGGGTACCTATAATTCACCCCTCCACTTT. Protein product: CASSFRVRGTYNSPLHF.

This clone came up once. The chain is built from TRBV2 and TRBJ2-2; TRBD1 matches at 10 bases. In germline, CDR1 is SNHLY, CDR2 FYNNEI. Unmatched junction bases numbered 4, after V lost 8 bases and J lost 1 base. CDR3 length equals 15 residues. The DNA for the CDR3 is TGTGCCAGCCGACAGGGGGCAGGGAACACCGGGGAGCTGTTTTTT. Translation gives CASRQGAGNTGELFF.

V is TRBV19 and J is TRBJ1-2; D possibly corresponds to TRBD1 (6 bases). CDR1 and CDR2 from the germline V gene are LNHDA and SQIVND (reference sequence). This CDR3 is 15 amino acids long. With 0 bases removed from V and 4 bases from J, the gap between germline ends came to 12 bases. The CDR3 loop is CASSIDLTRGYGYTF. In DNA, the CDR3 is TGTGCCAGTAGTATAGATCTGACCAGGGGCTATGGCTACACCTTC.

This chain connects TRBV7-8 to TRBJ2-2; a weak D match, TRBD1 (6 bases). Germline CDR1 reads SGHVS; CDR2 reads FQNEAQ. This CDR3 region has 14 residues. V was clipped by 6 bases and J by 1 base, with 9 bases between them. The CDR3 here is CASSLTGNTGELFF. CDR3 bases: TGTGCCAGCAGTTTGACAGGGAACACCGGGGAGCTGTTTTTT.

This clone was found a few times. The same CDR3 also results from other DNA sequences found in this sample. This rearrangement joins TRBV24-1 to TRBJ1-2; no definite D call. This CDR3 is 12 amino acids long. Germline values: CDR1 KGHDR, CDR2 SFDVKD. Trimming took 4 bases from V and 4 from J, leaving 6 bases between them. The CDR3 sequence is CATSDRGYGYTF. CDR3 in DNA: TGTGCCACCAGTGACAGAGGCTATGGCTACACCTTC.